The T cell receptor (beta chain) described here comes from a study of CD8 T cells in ankylosing spondylitis. Study-wide results and limits: What seemed typical of ankylosing spondylitis blood was a TCR beta motif built from eight highly homologous variants.

This CDR3 comprises 13 residues. CDR1 and CDR2 (germline): MDHEN, SYDVKM. The V gene lost 4 bases and the J gene lost 3 bases, with 9 bases spanning the gap. TCRdb reprocessed the 5' RACE reads via MiXCR and lists one record per CDR3 protein. This table holds about 390,000 distinct CDR3 sequences, about 20% found once. Comment on this clonotype: No antigen is known for it.

The chain is built from TRBV28 and TRBJ1-2; D not resolved. This receptor was obtained from a male donor with ankylosing spondylitis. Sequencing was done on a sample of blood, either unsorted or a sorted T cell fraction (not recorded which). The CDR3: CASSSGSHYGYTF. CDR3 DNA sequence: TGTGCCAGCAGTTCCGGGTCCCACTATGGCTACACCTTC.